The clone carrying this T cell receptor beta chain appeared many times. Its antigen remains unidentified. The time point: persistent/refractory GD, antithyroid drugs over 5 years with positive TRAb. Preparation of the TCR library used RNA extracted from PBMCs. Germline V gene sequence: CDR1 KGHDR, CDR2 SFDVKD. Trimming stripped 4 bases from V and 3 bases from J, with 8 bases between. The CDR3 length is 13 residues. The sample is drawn from a study of regulatory T cells in long-lasting Graves disease. At the level of the study: Over 5 years on antithyroid drugs plus positive TSH receptor antibodies marked Graves' disease as persistent. Overall study findings and caveats: Analysis covered peripheral blood alone, not thyroid tissue. Persistent patients shared more public clonotypes (around 2,500) than newly diagnosed patients (under 1,000). Owing to a sample size that was small, accuracy may have been reduced.

Building of the TCR beta libraries involved iRepertoire HTBI primers and Arm-PCR of CDR3 regions. Each CDR3 protein is one row after TCRdb ran MiXCR on the multiplex PCR reads. The sample lists 400,000 to 500,000 distinct CDR3 sequences; about a fifth were seen once. This rearrangement joins TRBV24-1 to TRBJ2-5, with D possibly matching TRBD2 (6 bases). The sequence derives from a female donor with Graves disease. The starting material was peripheral blood mononuclear cells (PBMCs), obtained when the disease was refractory, from a patient treated with antithyroid drugs. The DNA of the CDR3 is TGTGCCACCAGTGACGGCGGGAAAGAGACCCAGTACTTC. Its protein is CATSDGGKETQYF.